The 13 T cell receptor beta chains given below trace back to one sample, sequenced in a study of regulatory T cells in long-lasting Graves disease. Arm-PCR of CDR3 regions with iRepertoire HTBI primers generated TCR beta libraries. TCRdb redid the calling of the multiplex PCR reads with MiXCR, one entry per CDR3 protein. The data show 390,000 or so distinct CDR3 sequences, 12% seen once. Time point in this sample: newly diagnosed GD, antithyroid drugs for less than 3 months. PBMC RNA was the source of the TCR library. This same sample was also part of a study on T cells in Graves' hyperthyroidism and ophthalmopathy.

Material: peripheral blood mononuclear cells (PBMCs), obtained at new diagnosis, from a patient treated with antithyroid drugs. Every receptor here comes from a woman aged 18-35 years with Graves disease.

At least ten counts were recorded for this clonotype. The V call is TRBV28, the J call TRBJ1-5; TRBD1 aligns across 8 bases. This CDR3 is 15 amino acids long. The germline CDR1 and CDR2 sequences are MDHEN and SYDVKM. Trimming cost V 6 bases and J 4 bases; bases outside gene matches: 8. CDR3: CASRPRTGSNQPQHF. The CDR3 nucleotides are TGTGCCAGCAGACCCAGGACAGGGTCGAATCAGCCCCAGCATTTT.

There are a few counts of this clonotype. This chain links TRBV15 with TRBJ2-5, with D maybe TRBD2 (6 bases). The CDR3 spans 16 residues. V was pared by 5 bases and J by 5 bases, with 21 bases between. Germline loops: CDR1 LNHNV, CDR2 YYDKDF (reference sequence). The CDR3 DNA follows: TGTGCCACCAGCCCTCAGCGGGTGGGGTTCGGGGAGACCCAGTACTTC. This encodes CATSPQRVGFGETQYF.

This clonotype was seen at least ten times. The V call is TRBV20-1, the J call TRBJ2-3, with TRBD2 identical over 14 bases. Germline V gene data show CDR1 as DFQATT and CDR2 as SNEGSKA (reference sequence). The CDR3 has 19 amino acids. Trimming removed 1 base from V and 4 bases from J; junction bases left unmatched: 13. Written as DNA, the CDR3 is TGCAGTGCTAGAGGCCTAGGGACTAGCGGGAGCCACGGGGCAGATACGCAGTATTTT. It is translated as CSARGLGTSGSHGADTQYF.

V and J are TRBV4-1 and TRBJ2-7; 7 bases are shared with TRBD2. Germline V gene lookup returns CDR1 MGHRA and CDR2 YSYEKL. The CDR3 extends over 15 amino acids. The V gene end was trimmed by 1 base and the J gene end by 3 bases; junction bases not matched to a gene: 6. The CDR3: CASSQGLAALYEQYF. DNA for the CDR3: TGCGCCAGCAGCCAAGGGCTAGCGGCCCTCTACGAGCAGTACTTC.

This clonotype was detected many times. CDR3 in amino acids: CASSFVSTDTQYF. Written as DNA, the CDR3 is TGTGCCAGCAGTTTCGTCTCAACAGATACGCAGTATTTT. This chain joins TRBV28 and TRBJ2-3, with no clear D. The V gene lost 3 bases and the J gene lost 3 bases, with 7 bases spanning the gap. This CDR3 spans 13 amino acids. Germline V gene sequence: CDR1 MDHEN, CDR2 SYDVKM.

This clonotype was observed many times. The chain uses TRBV3-1 and TRBJ2-3; D remains unclear. The V and J ends lost 4 bases and 0 bases respectively, with 8 bases between them. Per germline, CDR1 LGHDT and CDR2 YNNKEL (reference sequence). There are 14 residues in the CDR3. The CDR3 loop is CASSRTLSTDTQYF. The CDR3 bases are TGTGCCAGCAGCCGAACACTGAGCACAGATACGCAGTATTTT.

This clonotype appeared many times. This chain uses TRBV12-3 or TRBV12-4 with TRBJ2-1; perhaps TRBD2 as D (5 bases). CDR3 length: 13 amino acids. V shed 8 bases and J shed 3 bases, with 11 bases lying between them. The CDR3 protein is CASSTEGYNEQFF. The CDR3 coding sequence is TGTGCCAGCTCAACCGAGGGCTACAATGAGCAGTTCTTC.

This clonotype appeared many times. The J gene is TRBJ1-2, the V gene TRBV29-1; D is perhaps TRBD1 (5 bases). Germline CDR1 reads SQVTM; CDR2 reads ANQGSEA. Between the trimmed V and J ends, which lost 5 bases and 2 bases, there was a span of 9 bases. CDR3 length: 12 amino acids. The CDR3 spells CSVQGLNYGYTF. The DNA for the CDR3 is TGCAGCGTTCAGGGCCTGAACTATGGCTACACCTTC.

This clonotype was counted at least ten times. The chain links TRBV9 to TRBJ2-5; 11 bases map to TRBD2. The CDR3 covers 15 residues. Germline V gene data show CDR1 as SGDLS and CDR2 as YYNGEE. J lost 4 bases, V lost 4 bases, and 6 bases had no gene match. The CDR3 sequence is CASSTGLAAIETQYF. In DNA form, the CDR3 reads TGTGCCAGCAGCACGGGACTAGCGGCGATAGAGACCCAGTACTTC.

As to this clonotype: The junction shows a germline mismatch at one end, possibly a read error. The gene calls are TRBV12-3 or TRBV12-4 and TRBJ1-1; TRBD1 might be the D (5 bases). CDR3 length: 17 residues. The CDR3 here is CASSFTEGAGRNLEAFF. CDR3 nucleotide sequence: TGTGCCAGCAGCTTTACCGAAGGGGCTGGACGAAACCTTGAAGCTTTCTTC.

The chain uses TRBV4-1 and TRBJ1-2; D unclear. V was pared by 3 bases and J by 8 bases, with 19 bases between. The CDR3 has 15 residues. The germline gives CDR1 MGHRA, CDR2 YSYEKL. The CDR3 region is CASSHIYVLTSGYTF. The CDR3 coding sequence is TGCGCCAGCAGCCACATCTACGTCCTAACATCAGGCTACACCTTC.

This clonotype was seen at least ten times. The chain is built from TRBV28 and TRBJ1-1; D is unclear. Per germline, CDR1 MDHEN and CDR2 SYDVKM. There are 10 residues in the CDR3. V shed 10 bases and J shed 1 base, with 4 bases lying between them. CDR3 sequence: CATQNTEAFF. CDR3 coding DNA: TGTGCCACCCAGAACACTGAAGCTTTCTTT.

The genes are TRBV5-1 and TRBJ2-1, with TRBD2 matching over 13 bases. V was clipped by 3 bases and J by 10 bases; unmatched bases: 4. Germline CDR1 and CDR2: SGHRS and YFSETQ. CDR3 size: 14 residues. In DNA form, the CDR3 reads TGCGCCAGCAGCTGGACTAGCGGGAGCTACGAGCAGTTCTTC. Translation: CASSWTSGSYEQFF.